The next 23 T cell receptor beta chains were all read from a single sample in a study of T cell responses to AZD1222 COVID-19 vaccine. Measured with immunoSEQ multiplex PCR; TCRdb has only the in-frame clones, and not every one. The sample contains approximately 89,000 clones, about 91% of which appear only once. Sequencing used peripheral blood, obtained on day 0 of AZD1222 vaccination. These receptors all come from an adult in good health.

The chain is built from TRBV18 and TRBJ1-5; TRBD1 might be the D (6 bases). The V gene's germline CDR1 is KGHSH and CDR2 LQKENI. V was cut by 3 bases and J by 5 bases, with 11 bases left in between. CDR3 length equals 14 residues. CDR3 sequence reads: CASSPGGLDQPQHF. The CDR3 bases are TGTGCCAGCTCACCCGGGGGGCTTGATCAGCCCCAGCATTTT.

The V call is TRBV5-1, the J call TRBJ2-7; no clear D. Germline CDR1 and CDR2: SGHRS and YFSETQ. This CDR3 contains 14 residues. V was clipped by 1 base and J by 6 bases, with 14 bases between them. In DNA, the CDR3 is TGCGCCAGCAGCTTGTTTTCCGATCCCCTCGAGCAGTACTTC. The encoded protein is CASSLFSDPLEQYF.

This chain uses TRBV3-1 (or the pseudogene TRBV3-2) with TRBJ1-1; possible D gene TRBD1, 5 bases. V dropped 0 bases and J dropped 10 bases, with 18 bases sitting between them. The CDR3 has 15 amino acids. Germline loops: CDR1 LGHDT, CDR2 YNNKEL (reference sequence). The CDR3, as DNA: TGTGCCAGCAGCCAAGATTCGAGGGGTATCCAAAGAGCTTTCTTT. It is translated as CASSQDSRGIQRAFF.

The chain employs TRBV7-3 and TRBJ2-7; possibly TRBD2 for D (7 bases). Germline V gene data show CDR1 as SGHTA and CDR2 as FQGTGA. V shed 2 bases and J shed 4 bases, with 12 bases lying between them. CDR3 length: 14 amino acids. CDR3 sequence (DNA): TGTGCCAGCAGCTTACAGGGAGGGGGTTACGAGCAGTACTTC. Translation gives CASSLQGGGYEQYF.

The chain joins TRBV28 to TRBJ2-7; D may correspond to TRBD1 or TRBD2 (5 bases each). Germline CDR1 and CDR2: MDHEN and SYDVKM. This CDR3 has 12 amino acids. CDR3: CGAGTQQDEQYF. DNA for the CDR3: TGTGGGGCCGGGACCCAGCAGGACGAGCAGTACTTC.

This chain links TRBV7-6 with TRBJ2-1; a weak D match, TRBD2 (6 bases). This CDR3 spans 17 amino acids. The germline CDR1 and CDR2 sequences are SGHVS and FNYEAQ. Trimming took 1 base from V and 6 from J, leaving 19 bases between them. DNA for the CDR3: TGTGCCAGCAGCTTAGTACCCCTAGGAGCGGAGGGCAATGAGCAGTTCTTC. Its translation: CASSLVPLGAEGNEQFF.

The chain links TRBV3-1 (or the pseudogene TRBV3-2) to TRBJ2-4; D possibly uses TRBD1 or TRBD2 (6 bases each). Germline CDR1 and CDR2: LGHDT and YNNKEL (reference sequence). V gave up 6 bases and J gave up 10 bases, with 13 bases separating them. The CDR3 is 12 residues long. This CDR3 is CASRTEGGIQYF. Here the CDR3 DNA reads TGTGCCAGCAGAACAGAAGGGGGGATTCAGTACTTC.

The genes are TRBV29-1 and TRBJ2-7, with 9 bases aligning to TRBD1. CDR1 and CDR2 from the germline V gene are SQVTM and ANQGSEA. Losses at the gene ends were 4 bases for V and 1 base for J; bases not matched to a gene: 5. The CDR3 loop spans 14 amino acids. The CDR3 protein is CSVARQGGSYEQYF. The CDR3 DNA sequence: TGCAGCGTTGCCCGACAGGGGGGGTCCTACGAGCAGTACTTC.

This clone has a single count. In DNA form, the CDR3 reads TGTGCCAGCAGCCAAGTTTTGGGAGCCCACGAGCAGTACTTC. It encodes CASSQVLGAHEQYF. This rearrangement joins TRBV14 to TRBJ2-7; a weak D match, TRBD2 (5 bases). Germline V lookup: CDR1 SGHDN, CDR2 FVKESK. V was pared by 1 base and J by 5 bases, with 12 bases between. There are 14 residues in the CDR3. Drawing the rest from reference TRBV14 and TRBJ2-7, the complete variable domain is EAGVTQFPSHSVIEKGQTVTLRCDPISGHDNLYWYRRVMGKEIKFLLHFVKESKQDESGMPNNRFLAERTGGTYSTLKVQPAELEDSGVYFCASSQVLGAHEQYFGPGTRLTVT.

This chain uses TRBV4-1 with TRBJ2-7; D may be TRBD1 (5 bases). CDR1 and CDR2 (germline): MGHRA, YSYEKL. The CDR3 extends over 15 amino acids. V was trimmed by 2 bases and J by 3 bases, leaving 14 bases between them. CDR3 sequence reads: CASSQIADTYYEQYF. In DNA, the CDR3 is TGCGCCAGCAGCCAAATTGCGGACACCTACTACGAGCAGTACTTC.

This clone has a single count. This chain links TRBV10-3 with TRBJ1-5; D is unclear. Germline V CDR1 and CDR2: ENHRY, SYGVKD. Trimming took 1 base from V and 5 from J, leaving 12 bases between them. This CDR3 has 15 residues. The CDR3 loop reads CAISEYEGSYQPQHF. DNA of the CDR3: TGTGCCATCAGTGAGTATGAGGGCAGTTATCAGCCCCAGCATTTT.

The chain is built from TRBV28 and TRBJ1-2, with 7 bases that match TRBD1. J gave up 8 bases and V 3 bases, and 6 bases lay outside the gene matches. The CDR3 is 13 residues long. Germline V gene lookup returns CDR1 MDHEN and CDR2 SYDVKM. Here the CDR3 DNA reads TGTGCCAGCAGTTTTTCAGGGGGTAACGGCTACACCTTC. Translating gives CASSFSGGNGYTF.

The V call is TRBV7-8, the J call TRBJ2-3; tentative D call: TRBD1 (5 bases). From germline, CDR1 is SGHVS and CDR2 FQNEAQ. Trimming removed 2 bases at V and 6 bases at J, with 18 bases between. There are 16 residues in the CDR3. This CDR3 reads CASSLFRATKGDTQYF. Written as DNA, the CDR3 is TGTGCCAGCAGCTTATTCCGGGCCACAAAGGGGGATACGCAGTATTTT.

This chain joins TRBV19 and TRBJ2-2; D unresolved. V dropped 2 bases and J dropped 0 bases, with 10 bases sitting between them. CDR3 length: 16 residues. From germline, CDR1 is LNHDA and CDR2 SQIVND (reference sequence). The CDR3 protein is CASSIPGTTNTGELFF. The CDR3 region has the DNA TGTGCCAGTAGTATACCTGGAACTACGAACACCGGGGAGCTGTTTTTT.

V usage is TRBV13 and J usage is TRBJ2-2, with 11 bases that match TRBD1. The CDR3 is 17 amino acids. Germline V gene data show CDR1 as PRHDT and CDR2 as FYEKMQ (reference sequence). V shed 5 bases, J shed 3 bases, and the junction held 8 bases outside the gene matches. DNA for the CDR3: TGTGCCAGCAGCCGTTACCCGGGACAGGGGGACACCGGGGAGCTGTTTTTT. It yields the protein CASSRYPGQGDTGELFF.

The V and J genes are TRBV11-2 and TRBJ2-7, with 8 bases identical to TRBD1. Trimming cost V 8 bases and J 1 base; bases outside gene matches: 4. The germline V gene encodes CDR1 SGHAT and CDR2 FQNNGV. The CDR3 spans 13 residues. CDR3 amino acids: CASSQGASYEQYF. The CDR3 DNA reads as TGTGCCAGCTCGCAGGGGGCTTCCTACGAGCAGTACTTC.

V and J are TRBV30 and TRBJ1-2, with 10 bases identical to TRBD1. V shed 1 base and J 5 bases; nucleotides not matched to a gene: 10. The CDR3 sequence is 16 residues long. CDR1 and CDR2 (germline): GTSNPN, SVGIG (reference sequence). CDR3 in amino acids: CAWSGQGAGYWYGYTF. CDR3 coding DNA: TGTGCCTGGAGTGGACAGGGGGCCGGTTATTGGTATGGCTACACCTTC.

CDR3 loop: CASSPFGSEETQYF. CDR3 nucleotide sequence: TGTGCCAGCTCACCATTTGGCTCGGAAGAGACCCAGTACTTC. The chain recombines TRBV18 with TRBJ2-5; D gene ambiguous. V shed 2 bases and J shed 3 bases, with 10 bases lying between them. There are 14 residues in the CDR3. CDR1 is KGHSH, CDR2 LQKENI, per germline.

The DNA of the CDR3 is TGTGCCAGCAGCACCGGGACCCGCCGCGCGCAGTACTTC. It is translated as CASSTGTRRAQYF. This chain links TRBV11-2 with TRBJ2-7; D assignment may be TRBD1 or TRBD2 (5 bases each). Germline V gene data show CDR1 as SGHAT and CDR2 as FQNNGV. V lost 5 bases and J lost 9, with 17 bases in between. This CDR3 has 13 residues.

The chain employs TRBV30 and TRBJ2-3; 7 bases agree with TRBD1. The germline CDR1 and CDR2 sequences are GTSNPN and SVGIG (reference sequence). V shed 3 bases and J 2 bases; nucleotides not matched to a gene: 5. CDR3 length: 14 amino acids. CDR3 in amino acids: CAWRPQGYTDTQYF. CDR3 in DNA: TGTGCCTGGAGACCACAGGGGTACACAGATACGCAGTATTTT.

This clone has just a few counts. This chain connects TRBV20-1 to TRBJ2-1, with a possible D match to TRBD2 (6 bases). The CDR3 runs 15 residues. Trimming took off 3 bases at V and 4 bases at J, with 16 bases between the two ends. The germline gives CDR1 DFQATT, CDR2 SNEGSKA (reference sequence). In DNA, the CDR3 is TGCAGTGCTAGTAGTCCGATCGGGGGATACAATGAGCAGTTCTTC. Protein sequence: CSASSPIGGYNEQFF.

The chain uses TRBV5-6 and TRBJ2-3; 8 positions match TRBD2. The V gene end was trimmed by 2 bases and the J gene end by 6 bases; junction bases not matched to a gene: 8. The CDR3 contains 15 residues. Germline V gives CDR1 SGHDT, CDR2 YYEEEE. CDR3 nucleotide sequence: TGTGCCAGCAGCTTAGCGGGGGCCCCGGCGGATACGCAGTATTTT. Translated, it gives CASSLAGAPADTQYF.

The genes are TRBV11-2 and TRBJ2-3, with 12 nucleotides matching TRBD2. Unmatched junction bases numbered 1, after V lost 3 bases and J lost 0 bases. In germline, CDR1 is SGHAT, CDR2 FQNNGV. The CDR3 has 16 residues. DNA for the CDR3: TGTGCCAGCAGCTTCACTAGCGGGAGGAGCACAGATACGCAGTATTTT. Translation gives CASSFTSGRSTDTQYF.